This note documents a single T cell receptor (beta chain) sequence. Its matching antigen is unknown. The V end lost 2 bases, the J end lost 6 bases, and 8 bases lay between the germline ends. The CDR3 covers 12 residues. The germline CDR1 and CDR2 sequences are SGHRS and YFSETQ. These data are taken from a study of hypomethylating agent response in myelodysplastic syndrome. Overall study findings and caveats: Whether shared GLIPH2 clusters recognize novel MDS antigens was not confirmed.

Some clones are missing from TCRdb's copy, which holds only in-frame ones; the method was immunoSEQ multiplex PCR. The repertoire consists of 10,000 to 11,000 clones, with 83% occurring once and the leading ten covering over 3%. T-cell subsets were not sorted; bulk bone marrow was analyzed. V is TRBV5-1 and J is TRBJ1-2; D is uncertain. This clonotype was obtained from a human donor with myelodysplastic syndrome. Material: bone marrow, obtained before or after starting hypomethylating agent treatment for myelodysplastic syndrome (not recorded which). In DNA form, the CDR3 reads TGCGCCAGCAGCTTCCGGTCCGATGGCTACACCTTC. Translation gives CASSFRSDGYTF. Looking up the rest from reference TRBV5-1 and TRBJ1-2 gives the full variable domain: KAGVTQTPRYLIKTRGQQVTLSCSPISGHRSVSWYQQTPGQGLQFLFEYFSETQRNKGNFPGRFSGRQFSNSRSEMNVSTLELGDSALYLCASSFRSDGYTFGSGTRLTVV.